The entry that follows covers one T cell receptor beta chain sequence. Its target is unknown. A much larger clone differs from this one at a single base, so this may be a read error. Germline V CDR1 and CDR2: SGHVS, FNYEAQ. This CDR3 region has 12 residues. The V and J ends lost 5 bases and 7 bases respectively, with 8 bases between them. TCRdb re-called the reads through MiXCR, storing one row per CDR3 protein. The data hold fewer than 950,000 distinct CDR3 sequences, with 32% observed a single time. This sample was included in a study of T cell repertoires in cytomegalovirus infection. The overall study: It was recently identified HLA-C-restricted and well-studied HLA-B-restricted CMV epitopes that the study used. Indications of both CMV infection and matching HLA type were provided by public TCR beta signatures.

The TCR comes from a human donor in good health (CMV status not recorded). Some clones in this sample may be carry-over from other donors' samples. The rearrangement uses TRBV7-6 and TRBJ2-2, with a tentative D call TRBD1 (5 bases). The sample consisted of cultured CD8+ T cells from PBMCs, taken from culture after CMV antigen stimulation. In nucleotides, the CDR3 is TGTGCCAGCAGCGACAGTGGCGGGGAGCTGTTTTTT. Translating gives CASSDSGGELFF. The variable domain in full, with the rest retrieved from reference TRBV7-6 and TRBJ2-2, is GAGVSQSPRYKVTKRGQDVALRCDPISGHVSLYWYRQALGQGPEFLTYFNYEAQQDKSGLPNDRFSAERPEGSISTLTIQRTEQRDSAMYRCASSDSGGELFFGEGSRLTVL.